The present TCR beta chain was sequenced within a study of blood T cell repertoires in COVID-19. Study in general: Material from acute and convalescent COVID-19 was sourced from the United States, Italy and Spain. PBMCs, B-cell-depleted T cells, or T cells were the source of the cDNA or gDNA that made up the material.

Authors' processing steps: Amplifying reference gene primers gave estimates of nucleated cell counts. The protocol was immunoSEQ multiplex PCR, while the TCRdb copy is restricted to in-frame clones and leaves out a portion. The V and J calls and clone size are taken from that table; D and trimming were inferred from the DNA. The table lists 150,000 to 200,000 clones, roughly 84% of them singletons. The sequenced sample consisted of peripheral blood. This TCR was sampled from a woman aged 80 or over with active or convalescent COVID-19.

The CDR3 nucleotides read TGTGCCAGCAGTGAAACGGGGATGAAAACCGGGGAGCTGTTTTTT. Translated: CASSETGMKTGELFF. The genes are TRBV2 and TRBJ2-2; D is possibly TRBD2 (5 bases). The ends were cut back, 2 bases at V and 5 bases at J, with 12 bases in the middle. Germline CDR1 SNHLY, CDR2 FYNNEI. There are 15 residues in the CDR3. The whole variable domain, remainder taken from reference TRBV2 and TRBJ2-2, is EPEVTQTPSHQVTQMGQEVILRCVPISNHLYFYWYRQILGQKVEFLVSFYNNEISEKSEIFDDQFSVERPDGSNFTLKIRSTKLEDSAMYFCASSETGMKTGELFFGEGSRLTVL.